This TCR beta chain was identified in a study of shared T cell receptors in the human thymus (dated by TCRdb to the early 2020s). Context from the whole study: The study examined how self-reactive, shared T-cell receptor alpha chains are generated in the human thymus.

The CDR3 starts with the cysteine, ends with the phenylalanine, and has 14 residues. Kept here is only the CDR3 DNA, which spans 42 bases and is read in frame from base 1. V trim: 4 bases; J trim: 1 base; unmatched bases: 2. The germline V gene encodes CDR1 LNHNV and CDR2 YYDKDF (reference sequence). Preparation of the library involved the immunoSEQ multiplex PCR assay. What TCRdb holds here is the immuneACCESS table cut down to in-frame rearrangements. Part of the clones is not present; checked against another copy, under half of the missing clones reflect an unresolved V gene, and the others are unexplained. Recorded for this sample are roughly 660,000 clones; 88% of them occurred a single time. Clones ranked in the top ten supply around 0.0099% of the sample. On this clone itself: This clone's antigen is unknown. Base qualities are not recorded, but no much larger clone differs from it by a single base.

Another study also made use of these data, one on human thymus T cells. From the second report: Immunologically healthy infants undergoing open corrective cardiac surgery for congenital heart defects in Finland were used as donors. The thymus tissue came from surgical resects taken out during corrective cardiac surgery. V and J gene segment usage appeared biased in both thymic and peripheral blood repertoires. According to the related research, thymic TCR repertoires were highly overlapping among unrelated individuals. The study used seven to nine infant thymus samples plus four related peripheral blood samples to characterize TCR alpha and beta repertoires. Donor ages ranged from about 7 to 244 days, and the cohort comprised about 6 male and two female infants. Thymocytes were freed from the tissue by mechanical means and kept at -70 degrees C as pellets of roughly 8.5-30 million cells. A QIAsymphony instrument was used to extract genomic DNA from frozen cell pellets. TCRB and TCRAD loci were amplified from a standardized quantity of quality-controlled genomic DNA using the immunoSEQ multiplex PCR assay. The amplicons covered the V(D)J region and were long enough to include the CDR3 and to identify the V and J genes. The commercial immunoSEQ service was used to sequence amplicons on an Illumina platform. Primer bias and sequencing errors were corrected as previously described, and TCRAD and TCRB were defined on the basis of the IMGT database. Analysis of the repertoires was done with immunoSEQ Analyzer 3.0 and VDJTools and included basic statistics, V/J segment usage, diversity estimates, rarefaction and pairwise overlap. Diversity was estimated with Chao1, ChaoE, Efron-Thisted, Shannon and inverse Simpson indices, and also on datasets down-sampled to the smallest sample. Repertoire overlap was assessed by strict matching of CDR3 nucleotide sequence, V gene and J gene, and clustering was done by Jaccard-based multidimensional scaling. On average, approximately 860,000 unique TCRB clonotypes were obtained from thymus samples, compared with about 84,000 from blood samples.

This TCR was recovered from a boy under two years old with a congenital heart defect. Donor details come from another sample of the same person, matched by shared clones. Sequencing used thymocytes. The chain is encoded by TRBV15 joined to TRBJ2-3; 7 central bases correspond to TRBD1. The CDR3 loop reads CATSIQGRTDTQYF. The DNA sequence reads TGTGCCACCAGCATACAGGGGCGCACAGATACGCAGTATTTT. The CDR3, completed at both ends by the reference TRBV15 and TRBJ2-3 genes, gives the full variable domain DAMVIQNPRYQVTQFGKPVTLSCSQTLNHNVMYWYQQKSSQAPKLLFHYYDKDFNNEADTPDNFQSRRPNTSFCFLDIRSPGLGDTAMYLCATSIQGRTDTQYFGPGTRLTVL.